This T cell receptor (beta chain) was observed in a study of blood T cell repertoires in COVID-19. Profiled with immunoSEQ multiplex PCR; TCRdb holds only in-frame clones, not every one. The sample yields fewer than 90,000 clones, around 88% seen once. This TCR came from a woman aged 80 or over with active or convalescent COVID-19. The specimen sequenced was peripheral blood.

In DNA, the CDR3 is TGTGCCAGCAGTTCCCCGACAGGGTGGGCTTTCTTT. It translates to CASSSPTGWAFF. The rearrangement joins TRBV28 to TRBJ1-1; TRBD1 agrees at 7 bases. V trimming: 4 bases; J trimming: 11 bases; junction bases outside the gene matches: 7. From germline, CDR1 is MDHEN and CDR2 SYDVKM. The CDR3 is 12 residues long. Filled out from reference TRBV28 and TRBJ1-1, the complete variable domain reads DVKVTQSSRYLVKRTGEKVFLECVQDMDHENMFWYRQDPGLGLRLIYFSYDVKMKEKGDIPEGYSVSREKKERFSLILESASTNQTSMYLCASSSPTGWAFFGQGTRLTVV.